This entry concerns a single T cell receptor (beta chain). These data are taken from a study of blood T cell repertoires in COVID-19. Study summary: Sites across the United States, Italy and Spain contributed samples from acute and convalescent COVID-19. T cells, B-cell-depleted T cells, or PBMCs supplied cDNA or gDNA.

Study processing details: Using reference gene primer amplification, nucleated cell counts were estimated. Only in-frame clones appear in the TCRdb table, and some are missing; sequencing was by immunoSEQ multiplex PCR. That table is the source of V, J and clone size, and D and trimming were worked out from the DNA. The sample has around 60,000 clones; about 73% are singletons. Sequencing was performed on peripheral blood. This sequence was found in a woman aged 50 to 65 with active or convalescent COVID-19.

The CDR3 is CASIPGQGNYEQYF. CDR3 in DNA: TGCGCCAGCATACCTGGACAGGGTAACTACGAGCAGTACTTC. This chain connects TRBV10-2 to TRBJ2-7; 8 bases are shared with TRBD1. The CDR3 consists of 14 residues. Trimming took 7 bases from V and 3 from J; bases not matched to a gene: 8. In germline, CDR1 is WSHSY, CDR2 SAAADI.